Detailed here is one TCR beta chain. Libraries were prepared by immunoSEQ multiplex PCR; TCRdb keeps only in-frame clonotypes and omits some of them. The top ten clones hold about 1.7% of a sample with about 400,000 clones, 89% of them seen once. This sample is part of a study of blood T cell repertoires in COVID-19. Sequencing was done on a sample of PBMCs or T cells enriched from blood (not recorded which). The TCR comes from a woman aged 30 to 39 who had recovered from COVID-19.

The CDR3 DNA reads as TGTGCCAGCATCCGAACAGGGAGCGCTGAAGCTTTCTTT. It encodes CASIRTGSAEAFF. The chain has TRBV5-5 and TRBJ1-1; the D gene is possibly TRBD1 (6 bases). The germline V gene encodes CDR1 SGHKS and CDR2 YYEKEE (reference sequence). The CDR3 loop spans 13 amino acids. The V end lost 6 bases, the J end lost 6 bases, and 15 bases lay between the germline ends.